The 25 T cell receptor beta chains listed next were all sequenced from one sample in a study of T-cell reconstitution after alpha-beta-depleted transplantation in children (TCRdb year 2016). The treatment or condition label on this specimen signifies: allogeneic hematopoietic cell transplantation with graft depleted of TCRalphabeta T cells and CD19 B cells. Library construction relied on PCR. The sequencing machine was an Illumina HiSeq 2500. TCR libraries were prepared with molecular barcoding, using unique molecular identifiers to normalize TCRbeta repertoire quantification. Through fastp at Q25 and MiXCR, TCRdb rebuilt clones from the public reads, retaining in-frame beta chains. Each record represents a unique CDR3 protein, reported with the most common genes and DNA among its rows. Present in this sample are 200,000 to 250,000 distinct CDR3 sequences, more than 20% of which were seen just once. Clones ranked in the top ten supply about 5% of the sample.

This sample comprised PBMCs, mostly from graft donor cells, obtained 360 days after TCRalphabeta/CD19-depleted stem cell transplant. All receptors come from a female patient aged 2-9 years who had a stem cell transplant for congenital amegakaryocytic thrombocytopenia, so the T cells may come from the graft donor.

The rearrangement uses TRBV27 and TRBJ1-5, with D possibly matching TRBD1 (6 bases). With 2 bases removed from V and 0 bases from J, the gap between germline ends came to 17 bases. This CDR3 has 18 residues. Germline V gene sequence: CDR1 MNHEY, CDR2 SMNVEV (reference sequence). DNA for the CDR3: TGTGCCAGCAGTTTAAGGGGGGGGCCCACGTATAGCAATCAGCCCCAGCATTTT. This codes for CASSLRGGPTYSNQPQHF.

This clonotype appeared a few times. This chain uses TRBV7-6 with TRBJ2-1; 8 bases map to TRBD2. The CDR3 loop spans 17 amino acids. Germline trimming cut 4 bases from V and 4 bases from J; bases unmatched to any gene: 12. Looked up from germline, CDR1 is SGHVS and CDR2 is FNYEAQ. The CDR3 sequence: CASSSPREGRSYNEQFF. The CDR3 nucleotides read TGTGCCAGCAGCTCTCCCCGGGAGGGTAGATCGTACAATGAGCAGTTCTTC.

The chain joins TRBV6-5 to TRBJ2-7; D is undetermined. The V gene lost 2 bases and the J gene lost 0 bases, with 8 bases spanning the gap. There are 14 residues in the CDR3. Germline values: CDR1 MNHEY, CDR2 SVGAGI. The CDR3 loop is CASSYAAVSYEQYF. In DNA form, the CDR3 reads TGTGCCAGCAGTTACGCGGCCGTCTCCTACGAGCAGTACTTC.

V is TRBV29-1 and J is TRBJ2-3; 8 bases line up with TRBD2. V lost 7 bases and J lost 0; bases outside the gene matches: 12. CDR3 length: 16 residues. Germline CDR1 reads SQVTM; CDR2 reads ANQGSEA. The CDR3 sequence: CSAGLGGGQSTDTQYF. The CDR3 nucleotides are TGCAGCGCTGGCCTCGGCGGGGGGCAGAGCACAGATACGCAGTATTTT.

V is TRBV7-9 and J is TRBJ1-2, with unresolved D. Trimming shortened V by 3 bases and J by 10 bases, and 18 bases separated the two germline ends. The CDR3 contains 14 residues. Germline V lookup: CDR1 SEHNR, CDR2 FQNEAQ (reference sequence). CDR3 in amino acids: CASSFFTGPPVYTF. CDR3 nucleotides: TGTGCCAGCAGCTTTTTCACTGGACCCCCTGTCTACACCTTC.

This clonotype was found a few times. The CDR3 is CATSSQRFNSPLHF. In DNA, the CDR3 is TGTGCCACCAGCAGTCAGAGGTTTAATTCACCCCTCCACTTT. The V call is TRBV15, the J call TRBJ1-6; no clear D. CDR1 and CDR2 from the germline V gene are LNHNV and YYDKDF (reference sequence). This CDR3 is 14 amino acids long. Trimming took off 3 bases at V and 6 bases at J, with 9 bases between the two ends.

The chain combines TRBV11-2 with TRBJ2-1, with D perhaps TRBD2 (6 bases). Germline assignment: CDR1 SGHAT and CDR2 FQNNGV. CDR3 length: 16 amino acids. The V and J ends lost 7 bases and 8 bases respectively, with 24 bases between them. Here the CDR3 DNA reads TGTGCCAGCATCCCCGGGACTCCCATCCGGGTCGATGAGCAGTTCTTC. This sequence encodes CASIPGTPIRVDEQFF.

The chain links TRBV3-1 to TRBJ2-4; TRBD2 aligns across 7 bases. Germline CDR1 is LGHDT and CDR2 is YNNKEL (reference sequence). Trimming cost V 0 bases and J 10 bases; bases outside gene matches: 9. This CDR3 has 15 residues. CDR3 nucleotide sequence: TGTGCCAGCAGCCAAGATGCGGGGGTGACGAGGATTCAGTACTTC. Translating it yields CASSQDAGVTRIQYF.

This clonotype has at least ten counts. The chain recombines TRBV6-5 with TRBJ2-1; perhaps TRBD2 as D (5 bases). V lost 4 bases to trimming and J lost 3 bases, with 10 bases between them. CDR3 length equals 14 residues. The germline V gene encodes CDR1 MNHEY and CDR2 SVGAGI. The CDR3 loop reads CASSSLGSYNEQFF. The CDR3, as DNA: TGTGCCAGCAGTTCCCTAGGGAGCTACAATGAGCAGTTCTTC.

CDR3 nucleotides: TGCGCCAGCAGCTGGGAAGCCTCAGGGTATGGCTACACCTTC. Its translation is CASSWEASGYGYTF. The J gene is TRBJ1-2, the V gene TRBV5-1; D may be TRBD1 (5 bases). Germline CDR1 is SGHRS and CDR2 is YFSETQ. CDR3 length: 14 residues. Trimming cost V 3 bases and J 5 bases, with 14 bases left between them.

The gene calls are TRBV5-6 and TRBJ2-1; D is perhaps TRBD1 or TRBD2 (5 bases each). Germline CDR1 reads SGHDT; CDR2 reads YYEEEE. Deletions cut 6 bases from V and 2 bases from J, with 12 bases between. CDR3 length: 14 amino acids. The CDR3 coding sequence is TGTGCCAGCACCGGGGCAGGGACCTACAATGAGCAGTTCTTC. Its translation is CASTGAGTYNEQFF. The variable domain in full, completed from reference TRBV5-6 and TRBJ2-1, reads DAGVTQSPTHLIKTRGQQVTLRCSPKSGHDTVSWYQQALGQGPQFIFQYYEEEERQRGNFPDRFSGHQFPNYSSELNVNALLLGDSALYLCASTGAGTYNEQFFGPGTRLTVL.

This clonotype has only a few counts. The J gene is TRBJ2-7, the V gene TRBV28; TRBD2 aligns across 10 bases. V trimming: 5 bases; J trimming: 0 bases; junction bases outside the gene matches: 7. Germline V gives CDR1 MDHEN, CDR2 SYDVKM. The CDR3 totals 16 residues. CDR3 amino acids: CASSPPTSGRSYEQYF. The CDR3, as DNA: TGTGCCAGCAGTCCCCCGACTAGCGGGCGCTCCTACGAGCAGTACTTC.

V usage is TRBV7-9 and J usage is TRBJ2-3, with D unclear. Trimming shortened V by 1 base and J by 4 bases, and 6 bases separated the two germline ends. CDR1 SEHNR and CDR2 FQNEAQ come from the germline V gene (reference sequence). The CDR3 loop spans 13 amino acids. DNA of the CDR3: TGTGCCAGCAGCTTAGACATCTCAGATACGCAGTATTTT. Amino acids: CASSLDISDTQYF.

This clonotype has a handful of counts. This chain joins TRBV6-5 and TRBJ1-3; the D is unclear. The germline V gene has CDR1 MNHEY and CDR2 SVGAGI. The CDR3 has 16 residues. Trimming shortened V by 0 bases and J by 0 bases, and 9 bases separated the two germline ends. The CDR3 is CASSYSRASSGNTIYF. CDR3 sequence (DNA): TGTGCCAGCAGTTACTCCCGGGCGAGCTCTGGAAACACCATATATTTT.

This clonotype was seen more than once but under ten times. The chain has TRBV5-1 and TRBJ2-1, with 11 positions matching TRBD1. V lost 4 bases and J lost 5; bases outside the gene matches: 5. The CDR3 is 15 residues long. CDR1 SGHRS and CDR2 YFSETQ come from the germline V gene. The DNA of the CDR3 is TGCGCCAGCAGCGACGGACAGGGGGCGCACAATGAGCAGTTCTTC. Translating it yields CASSDGQGAHNEQFF.

The V gene is TRBV6-5, the J gene TRBJ2-4; TRBD2 aligns across 11 bases. This CDR3 contains 17 residues. From germline, CDR1 is MNHEY and CDR2 SVGAGI. With V trimmed by 1 base and J by 6 bases, 8 bases remained unmatched. CDR3 amino acids: CASSYFPSGGMGNIQYF. The CDR3 DNA is TGTGCCAGCAGTTACTTTCCTAGCGGGGGGATGGGAAACATTCAGTACTTC.

CDR3 in amino acids: CASNRHDNEQFF. DNA of the CDR3: TGTGCCAGCAACAGACACGACAATGAGCAGTTCTTC. The gene calls are TRBV12-3 or TRBV12-4 and TRBJ2-1; D unclear. Deletions cut 7 bases from V and 5 bases from J, with 9 bases between. The CDR3 sequence is 12 residues long.

This clonotype was observed a handful of times. This rearrangement joins TRBV6-2 or TRBV6-3 to TRBJ1-1, with D unclear. Per germline, CDR1 MNHEY and CDR2 SVGEGT. The CDR3 contains 15 residues. The V gene lost 0 bases and the J gene lost 4 bases, with 12 bases spanning the gap. CDR3 protein: CASSYSRAMGTEAFF. The CDR3 DNA is TGTGCCAGCAGTTACTCGCGGGCCATGGGCACTGAAGCTTTCTTT.

This clonotype was found many times. V usage is TRBV5-1 and J usage is TRBJ2-1; D is perhaps TRBD1 or TRBD2 (6 bases each). The ends were cut back, 0 bases at V and 9 bases at J, with 16 bases in the middle. From germline, CDR1 is SGHRS and CDR2 YFSETQ. The CDR3 extends over 15 amino acids. The CDR3 reads CASSLERGAPFEQFF. The CDR3 DNA is TGCGCCAGCAGCTTGGAAAGGGGGGCTCCATTTGAGCAGTTCTTC.

This chain uses TRBV3-1 with TRBJ1-2; unclear D gene. Between the trimmed V and J ends, which lost 5 bases and 4 bases, there was a span of 14 bases. The CDR3 sequence is 14 residues long. The germline V gene has CDR1 LGHDT and CDR2 YNNKEL (reference sequence). The CDR3: CASSRDLSSYGYTF. Here the CDR3 DNA reads TGTGCCAGCAGCAGAGACTTATCGTCCTATGGCTACACCTTC.

The CDR3 here is CASSYWSEAFF. In nucleotides, the CDR3 is TGTGCCAGCAGTTATTGGTCTGAAGCTTTCTTT. This chain links TRBV6-2 or TRBV6-3 with TRBJ1-1; D remains unclear. Germline CDR1 reads MNHEY; CDR2 reads SVGEGT. V shed 3 bases and J shed 6 bases, with 5 bases lying between them. The CDR3 is 11 amino acids.

Worth noting for this clonotype: An end of the junction differs from the germline gene, which may be a read error. The chain's CDR3 is CASSLVSQETRYF. In nucleotides, the CDR3 is TGTGCCAGCAGTTTAGTCAGCCAAGAGACCCGGTACTTC. This chain connects TRBV12-3 or TRBV12-4 to TRBJ2-5, with D unclear. This CDR3 has 13 residues.

This clonotype was detected a few times. This chain joins TRBV5-6 and TRBJ2-3; 13 bases align to TRBD2. V lost 4 bases, J lost 5 bases, and 7 bases stayed unmatched. CDR3 length: 16 amino acids. Germline V gene data show CDR1 as SGHDT and CDR2 as YYEEEE. The CDR3 DNA sequence: TGTGCCAGCAGCATGGGACTAGCGGGACTCATAGATACGCAGTATTTT. As protein: CASSMGLAGLIDTQYF.

This clonotype showed up many times. The rearrangement links TRBV5-1 to TRBJ2-5; no firm D call. CDR3 size: 13 residues. Germline V gene data show CDR1 as SGHRS and CDR2 as YFSETQ. Trimming took off 4 bases at V and 2 bases at J, with 9 bases between the two ends. In nucleotides, the CDR3 is TGCGCCAGCAGCAGGGAATCGCAAGAGACCCAGTACTTC. Amino acid sequence: CASSRESQETQYF.

This clonotype has more than one count but fewer than ten. The chain is built from TRBV5-1 and TRBJ1-1, with unresolved D. Per germline, CDR1 SGHRS and CDR2 YFSETQ. The ends were cut back, 0 bases at V and 0 bases at J, with 3 bases in the middle. This CDR3 is built from 13 residues. The CDR3 reads CASSLELNTEAFF. The CDR3 nucleotides are TGCGCCAGCAGCTTGGAACTGAACACTGAAGCTTTCTTT. Looking up the rest from reference TRBV5-1 and TRBJ1-1 gives the full variable domain: KAGVTQTPRYLIKTRGQQVTLSCSPISGHRSVSWYQQTPGQGLQFLFEYFSETQRNKGNFPGRFSGRQFSNSRSEMNVSTLELGDSALYLCASSLELNTEAFFGQGTRLTVV.